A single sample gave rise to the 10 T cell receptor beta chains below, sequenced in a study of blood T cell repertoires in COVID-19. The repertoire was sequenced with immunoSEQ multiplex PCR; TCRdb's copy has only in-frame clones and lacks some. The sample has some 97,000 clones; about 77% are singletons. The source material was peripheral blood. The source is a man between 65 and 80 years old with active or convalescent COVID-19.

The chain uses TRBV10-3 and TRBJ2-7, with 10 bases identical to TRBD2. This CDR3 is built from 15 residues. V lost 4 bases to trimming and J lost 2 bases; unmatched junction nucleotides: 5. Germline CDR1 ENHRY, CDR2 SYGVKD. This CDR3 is CAISVQREGPYEQYF. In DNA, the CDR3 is TGTGCCATCAGTGTCCAGCGGGAGGGACCCTACGAGCAGTACTTC.

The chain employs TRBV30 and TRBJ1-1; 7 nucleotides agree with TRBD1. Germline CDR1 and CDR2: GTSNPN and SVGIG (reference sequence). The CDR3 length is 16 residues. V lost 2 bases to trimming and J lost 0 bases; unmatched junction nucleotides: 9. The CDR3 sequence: CAWSIPGGLMNTEAFF. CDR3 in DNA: TGTGCCTGGAGTATACCAGGGGGTCTTATGAACACTGAAGCTTTCTTT.

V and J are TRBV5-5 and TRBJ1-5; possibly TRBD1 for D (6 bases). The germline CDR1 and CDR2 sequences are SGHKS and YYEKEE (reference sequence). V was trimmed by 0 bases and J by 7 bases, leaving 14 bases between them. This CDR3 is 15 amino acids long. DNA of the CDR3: TGTGCCAGCAGCTTGGGCCTGGGGGCGAAACAGCCCCAGCATTTT. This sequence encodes CASSLGLGAKQPQHF.

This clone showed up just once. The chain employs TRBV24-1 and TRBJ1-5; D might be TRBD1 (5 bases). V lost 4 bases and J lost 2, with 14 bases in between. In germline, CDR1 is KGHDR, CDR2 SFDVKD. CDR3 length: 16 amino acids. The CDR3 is CATSEPGGYGNQPQHF. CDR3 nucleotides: TGTGCCACCAGTGAGCCCGGGGGGTACGGCAATCAGCCCCAGCATTTT.

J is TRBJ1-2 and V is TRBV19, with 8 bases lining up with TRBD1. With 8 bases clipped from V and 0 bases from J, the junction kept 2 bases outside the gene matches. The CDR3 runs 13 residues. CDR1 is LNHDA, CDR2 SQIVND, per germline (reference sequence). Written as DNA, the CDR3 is TGTGCCAGTGGGGACAGGACTAACTATGGCTACACCTTC. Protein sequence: CASGDRTNYGYTF.

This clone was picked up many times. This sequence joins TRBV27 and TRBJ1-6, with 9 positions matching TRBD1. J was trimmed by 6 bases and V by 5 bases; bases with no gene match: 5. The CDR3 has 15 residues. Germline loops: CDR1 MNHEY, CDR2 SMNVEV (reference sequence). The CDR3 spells CASSIGTGTNSPLHF. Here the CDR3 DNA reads TGTGCCAGCAGTATAGGGACAGGGACTAATTCACCCCTCCACTTT.

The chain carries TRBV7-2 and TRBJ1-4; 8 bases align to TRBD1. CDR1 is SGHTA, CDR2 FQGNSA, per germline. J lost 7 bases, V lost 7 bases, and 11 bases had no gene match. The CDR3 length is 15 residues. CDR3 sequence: CASTLFGGQGEKLFF. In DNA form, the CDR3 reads TGTGCCAGCACCCTTTTTGGCGGACAGGGTGAAAAACTGTTTTTT.

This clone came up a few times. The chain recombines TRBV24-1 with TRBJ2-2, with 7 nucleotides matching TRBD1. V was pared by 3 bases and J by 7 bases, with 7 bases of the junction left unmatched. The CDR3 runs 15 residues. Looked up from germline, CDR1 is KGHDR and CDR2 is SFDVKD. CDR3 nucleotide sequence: TGTGCCACCAGTGATCAACACCGGGACAGCGGGGAGCTGTTTTTT. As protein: CATSDQHRDSGELFF.

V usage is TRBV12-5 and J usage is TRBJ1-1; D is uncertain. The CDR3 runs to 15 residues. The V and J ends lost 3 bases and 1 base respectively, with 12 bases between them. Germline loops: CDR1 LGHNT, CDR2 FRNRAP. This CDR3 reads CASGFRGGRNTEAFF. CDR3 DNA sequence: TGTGCTAGTGGTTTCCGGGGAGGTCGGAACACTGAAGCTTTCTTT.

CDR3: CASSSPSSGRQIDTQYF. The CDR3 DNA is TGTGCCAGCAGCTCCCCCTCTAGCGGGAGGCAGATAGATACGCAGTATTTT. V is TRBV7-6 and J is TRBJ2-3; 11 bases agree with TRBD2. The CDR3 is made up of 17 amino acids. Germline trimming cut 4 bases from V and 5 bases from J; bases unmatched to any gene: 11. The germline V gene has CDR1 SGHVS and CDR2 FNYEAQ.